Below, 30 T cell receptor beta chains from the same sample are listed, as sequenced in a study of vaccination and CD4 T cells after COVID-19. No antigen has been identified for these receptors. Indicated treatment: approximately 10-day PBMC culture with coronavirus spike peptide pools or control peptides (ViraFEST assay). With the Oncomine TCR Beta short-read assay, DNA from cultured CD4+ T cells was sequenced. TCRdb analysed the PCR reads with MiXCR anew, one entry per CDR3 protein. The top ten hold under 25% of the sample, which has about 11,000 distinct CDR3 sequences, under 60% seen once. The material sequenced was CD4+ T cells from blood, cultured in vitro. Receptors were obtained from a human donor who had recovered from COVID-19.

The J gene is TRBJ1-5, the V gene TRBV20-1, with D possibly TRBD1 on 5 matching bases. There are 15 residues in the CDR3. The germline gives CDR1 DFQATT, CDR2 SNEGSKA (reference sequence). V gave up 3 bases and J gave up 4 bases, with 16 bases separating them. This CDR3 is CSASQPGPLNQPQHF. The CDR3 nucleotides are TGCAGTGCTAGCCAGCCGGGACCGCTGAATCAGCCCCAGCATTTT.

The V call is TRBV7-8, the J call TRBJ2-5, with 11 bases aligning to TRBD2. Trimming took 5 bases from V and 4 from J; bases not matched to a gene: 9. Germline-derived CDR1 and CDR2 are SGHVS and FQNEAQ. The CDR3 length is 16 residues. The CDR3 here is CASSPERLAGRETQYF. The DNA of the CDR3 is TGTGCCAGCAGCCCGGAACGACTAGCGGGGAGAGAGACCCAGTACTTC.

The chain is built from TRBV7-9 and TRBJ1-1; 8 bases match TRBD1. Germline trimming cut 6 bases from V and 4 bases from J; bases unmatched to any gene: 7. The CDR3 extends over 14 amino acids. Looked up from germline, CDR1 is SEHNR and CDR2 is FQNEAQ (reference sequence). The CDR3 DNA reads TGTGCCAGCAGTCTCCAGGGGGCGCGCACTGAAGCTTTCTTT. It specifies CASSLQGARTEAFF.

CDR3 nucleotides: TGTGCCAGCAGCTTTTTTCGGTCTTCCGGGGAGCTGTTTTTT. Encoded protein: CASSFFRSSGELFF. The chain couples TRBV7-9 to TRBJ2-2; no definite D call. The CDR3 consists of 14 residues. CDR1 is SEHNR and CDR2 is FQNEAQ in the germline V gene (reference sequence). The V and J ends lost 3 bases and 6 bases respectively, with 11 bases between them.

The V gene is TRBV2, the J gene TRBJ2-7; the match to TRBD1 covers 9 bases. The V gene end was trimmed by 6 bases and the J gene end by 3 bases; junction bases not matched to a gene: 6. Germline-derived CDR1 and CDR2 are SNHLY and FYNNEI. The CDR3 consists of 14 residues. This CDR3 reads CASRRQGGNYEQYF. The CDR3 DNA reads TGTGCCAGCAGAAGACAGGGGGGAAACTACGAGCAGTACTTC.

The chain links TRBV18 to TRBJ2-2; 9 bases align to TRBD1. This CDR3 contains 16 residues. Germline V gene data show CDR1 as KGHSH and CDR2 as LQKENI. The trim removed 3 bases at V and 6 bases at J, leaving 8 bases unmatched. CDR3 DNA: TGTGCCAGCTCACCCTACAGGGGGCAAATACCCGGGGAGCTGTTTTTT. This encodes CASSPYRGQIPGELFF.

The rearrangement links TRBV2 to TRBJ1-2, with D tentatively TRBD1 (6 bases). Germline values: CDR1 SNHLY, CDR2 FYNNEI. V lost 8 bases to trimming and J lost 7 bases, with 20 bases between them. The CDR3 totals 14 residues. CDR3 sequence reads: CASERVTQGGGYTF. CDR3 sequence (DNA): TGTGCCAGCGAGAGGGTTACACAGGGTGGTGGCTACACCTTC.

The rearrangement uses TRBV6-1 and TRBJ1-2, with TRBD1 matching 11 bases. CDR3 size: 14 residues. Germline-derived CDR1 and CDR2 are MNHNS and SASEGT. V dropped 7 bases and J dropped 3; count of bases not matched to a gene: 4. The CDR3 coding sequence is TGTGCCAGCATCCGGGACAGGGGGGACTATGGCTACACCTTC. It specifies CASIRDRGDYGYTF.

J is TRBJ1-5 and V is TRBV30, with D possibly being TRBD1 (5 bases). Germline V gene data show CDR1 as GTSNPN and CDR2 as SVGIG (reference sequence). The V end was cut by 5 bases, the J end by 2 bases, with 10 bases between. The CDR3 length is 13 residues. In DNA form, the CDR3 reads TGTGCCTGGGGGGGGGACGGCAATCAGCCCCAGCATTTT. Encoded protein: CAWGGDGNQPQHF.

Judged by abundance, this clonotype is medium-sized (0.01 to 0.1%). The rearrangement joins TRBV11-3 to TRBJ2-6; no reliable D call. With 3 bases removed from V and 0 bases from J, the gap between germline ends came to 3 bases. CDR1 is SGHNT, CDR2 YENEEA, per germline. The CDR3 is 14 residues long. CDR3 in amino acids: CASSFRSGANVLTF. For the CDR3, the DNA is TGTGCCAGCAGCTTCCGCTCTGGGGCCAACGTCCTGACTTTC.

This clonotype was seen a few times. V usage is TRBV10-3 and J usage is TRBJ2-2; 12 bases are a match to TRBD2. The ends lost 10 bases at V and 1 base at J; junction bases unmatched: 4. This CDR3 is built from 15 residues. Per the germline V gene, CDR1 is ENHRY and CDR2 is SYGVKD. CDR3 in amino acids: CATGTSGQNTGELFF. The DNA of the CDR3 is TGTGCCACAGGGACTAGCGGGCAGAACACCGGGGAGCTGTTTTTT.

The chain couples TRBV6-1 to TRBJ1-6; D may be TRBD1 (6 bases). V was shortened by 7 bases and J by 4 bases, with 17 bases between the two germline ends. The V gene's germline CDR1 is MNHNS and CDR2 SASEGT. This CDR3 spans 16 amino acids. The CDR3 spells CASTPPGGHYNSPLHF. The CDR3 DNA sequence: TGTGCCAGCACTCCCCCGGGGGGACATTATAATTCACCCCTCCACTTT.

The chain carries TRBV20-1 and TRBJ2-5; 12 positions match TRBD2. Germline assignment: CDR1 DFQATT and CDR2 SNEGSKA (reference sequence). The CDR3 loop spans 15 amino acids. Trimming took 3 bases from V and 5 from J; bases not matched to a gene: 7. The CDR3 reads CSASTLAGGRETQYF. CDR3 nucleotides: TGCAGTGCTAGTACTCTAGCGGGGGGGCGGGAGACCCAGTACTTC.

This chain uses TRBV12-5 with TRBJ2-3, with 11 bases lining up with TRBD2. In germline, CDR1 is LGHNT, CDR2 FRNRAP. The CDR3 runs to 16 residues. With V trimmed by 4 bases and J by 6 bases, 9 bases remained unmatched. DNA of the CDR3: TGTGCTAGTGGTTCAGGATTTAGCGGGGGGGCGGATACGCAGTATTTT. Translating it yields CASGSGFSGGADTQYF. The variable domain in full, completed from reference TRBV12-5 and TRBJ2-3, reads DARVTQTPRHKVTEMGQEVTMRCQPILGHNTVFWYRQTMMQGLELLAYFRNRAPLDDSGMPKDRFSAEMPDATLATLKIQPSEPRDSAVYFCASGSGFSGGADTQYFGPGTRLTVL.

This chain uses TRBV24-1 with TRBJ2-4; TRBD2 matches at 10 bases. CDR1 is KGHDR, CDR2 SFDVKD, per germline. V was clipped by 0 bases and J by 4 bases; unmatched bases: 5. The CDR3 length is 17 residues. CDR3 coding DNA: TGTGCCACCAGTGATTTGCACGGAGCGGGGGGGAAAAACATTCAGTACTTC. Its protein is CATSDLHGAGGKNIQYF.

This rearrangement joins TRBV11-3 to TRBJ1-6; D ambiguous. The CDR3 totals 16 residues. V lost 3 bases to trimming and J lost 0 bases, with 9 bases between them. The V gene's germline CDR1 is SGHNT and CDR2 YENEEA. CDR3 protein: CASSFQRFSYNSPLHF. The CDR3 region has the DNA TGTGCCAGCAGCTTCCAACGATTCTCCTATAATTCACCCCTCCACTTT.

As DNA, the CDR3 is TGTGCCAGCAGCCAGGGATTTGAAGCTTTCTTT. Amino acid sequence: CASSQGFEAFF. This chain uses TRBV3-1 with TRBJ1-1; no clear D gene. Germline values: CDR1 LGHDT, CDR2 YNNKEL (reference sequence). The CDR3 consists of 11 residues. V was shortened by 3 bases and J by 7 bases, with 6 bases between the two germline ends. The full variable domain, with the rest looked up from reference TRBV3-1 and TRBJ1-1, is DTAVSQTPKYLVTQMGNDKSIKCEQNLGHDTMYWYKQDSKKFLKIMFSYNNKELIINETVPNRFSPKSPDKAHLNLHINSLELGDSAVYFCASSQGFEAFFGQGTRLTVV.

The rearrangement joins TRBV6-1 to TRBJ1-2, with 9 bases lining up with TRBD1. Trimming cost V 6 bases and J 5 bases; bases outside gene matches: 7. This CDR3 is 14 amino acids long. Per germline, CDR1 MNHNS and CDR2 SASEGT. The DNA for the CDR3 is TGTGCCAGCAGGGAACAGGGGGCGGGTTATGGCTACACCTTC. Residues: CASREQGAGYGYTF.

The chain joins TRBV7-2 to TRBJ1-2; 7 positions agree with TRBD1. The germline V gene encodes CDR1 SGHTA and CDR2 FQGNSA. Trimming cost V 5 bases and J 5 bases; bases outside gene matches: 11. The CDR3 has 15 amino acids. Here the CDR3 DNA reads TGTGCCAGCAGCGCGGCCTTGACAGGGCCTTATGGCTACACCTTC. It encodes CASSAALTGPYGYTF.

V gene TRBV10-1 combines with J gene TRBJ2-1, with a tentative D call TRBD2 (6 bases). V lost 2 bases and J lost 9, with 14 bases in between. CDR1 and CDR2 from the germline V gene are WNHNN and SYGVQD (reference sequence). The CDR3 has 14 residues. CDR3 DNA sequence: TGCGCCAGCAGTGAGGGCGGGGCTACGAGTGAGCAGTTCTTC. Translating gives CASSEGGATSEQFF.

CDR3 in DNA: TGTGCCAGCAGTGAGGACACCCTAAAAGAGACCCAGTACTTC. This translates into CASSEDTLKETQYF. V is TRBV6-1 and J is TRBJ2-5, with D possibly being TRBD1 (5 bases). The CDR3 runs to 14 residues. Germline V CDR1 and CDR2: MNHNS, SASEGT. The V and J ends lost 3 bases and 3 bases respectively, with 11 bases between them.

This sequence joins TRBV7-9 and TRBJ2-2; D assignment may be TRBD1 or TRBD2 (6 bases each). Germline V CDR1 and CDR2: SEHNR, FQNEAQ (reference sequence). V lost 5 bases, J lost 4 bases, and 17 bases lay in between. CDR3 length equals 16 residues. CDR3 sequence reads: CASSRRGGPGTGELFF. CDR3 in DNA: TGTGCCAGCAGCCGCCGTGGGGGGCCGGGCACCGGGGAGCTGTTTTTT.

This clonotype turned up a few times. The chain couples TRBV6-1 to TRBJ1-1; D gene ambiguous. The V end lost 10 bases, the J end lost 1 base, and 16 bases lay between the germline ends. This CDR3 has 14 residues. Germline CDR1 and CDR2: MNHNS and SASEGT. The CDR3 protein is CATAPKWQNTEAFF. CDR3 sequence (DNA): TGTGCCACCGCCCCGAAATGGCAGAACACTGAAGCTTTCTTT.

This chain uses TRBV7-9 with TRBJ1-1, with D perhaps TRBD1 (5 bases). V lost 6 bases to trimming and J lost 1 base, with 12 bases between them. The CDR3 length is 14 residues. Germline V gene sequence: CDR1 SEHNR, CDR2 FQNEAQ (reference sequence). For the CDR3, the DNA is TGTGCCAGCAGTAGGGCACAGGCGAACACTGAAGCTTTCTTT. Its protein product is CASSRAQANTEAFF.

The V and J genes are TRBV28 and TRBJ2-5; 7 bases fit TRBD2. The CDR3 contains 16 residues. Per germline, CDR1 MDHEN and CDR2 SYDVKM. V gave up 2 bases and J gave up 2 bases; unmatched junction bases: 8. The CDR3 here is CASSLRVPSGQETQYF. The CDR3 DNA is TGTGCCAGCAGTTTAAGGGTTCCTAGCGGACAAGAGACCCAGTACTTC.

CDR3 sequence (DNA): TGTGCCAGCACCGATCGTGGGACTAGCGGGAGGAGCTCCTACAATGAGCAGTTCTTC. The encoded protein is CASTDRGTSGRSSYNEQFF. V gene TRBV2 combines with J gene TRBJ2-1, with TRBD2 matching over 15 bases. The CDR3 runs to 19 residues. Germline V gene data show CDR1 as SNHLY and CDR2 as FYNNEI. Trimming took 7 bases from V and 0 from J; bases not matched to a gene: 10. The variable domain in full, completed from reference TRBV2 and TRBJ2-1, reads EPEVTQTPSHQVTQMGQEVILRCVPISNHLYFYWYRQILGQKVEFLVSFYNNEISEKSEIFDDQFSVERPDGSNFTLKIRSTKLEDSAMYFCASTDRGTSGRSSYNEQFFGPGTRLTVL.

The rearrangement uses TRBV6-1 and TRBJ1-5, with 12 bases fitting TRBD1. This CDR3 is 17 amino acids long. V gave up 6 bases and J gave up 5 bases; unmatched junction bases: 11. CDR1 MNHNS and CDR2 SASEGT come from the germline V gene. The CDR3 nucleotides read TGTGCCAGCAGACTACGCCCCAGGGACAGGGGGCATCAGCCCCAGCATTTT. Its protein product is CASRLRPRDRGHQPQHF.

V usage is TRBV20-1 and J usage is TRBJ2-7, with D perhaps assigned TRBD1 or TRBD2 (5 bases each). Germline values: CDR1 DFQATT, CDR2 SNEGSKA (reference sequence). The CDR3 loop spans 12 amino acids. The germline V and J ends were trimmed by 6 bases and 6 bases, with 15 bases remaining between them. The CDR3 DNA reads TGCAGTGCCCAGGGACGGCCCGGCGAGCAGTACTTC. Its protein product is CSAQGRPGEQYF.

The chain links TRBV6-1 to TRBJ2-3, with D tentatively TRBD2 (6 bases). The CDR3 sequence is 16 residues long. Germline V gene sequence: CDR1 MNHNS, CDR2 SASEGT. V gave up 7 bases and J gave up 6 bases, with 23 bases separating them. The CDR3 DNA reads TGTGCCAGCAACGGACGGGGCTCCGCCCGGGGGGATACGCAGTATTTT. Residues: CASNGRGSARGDTQYF.

The chain has TRBV18 and TRBJ1-1, with unresolved D. The CDR3 spans 13 residues. Trimming left V 4 bases short and J 0 bases short, with 6 bases between. The V gene's germline CDR1 is KGHSH and CDR2 LQKENI. In nucleotides, the CDR3 is TGTGCCAGCTCACGGCCCCTGAACACTGAAGCTTTCTTT. Protein product: CASSRPLNTEAFF.